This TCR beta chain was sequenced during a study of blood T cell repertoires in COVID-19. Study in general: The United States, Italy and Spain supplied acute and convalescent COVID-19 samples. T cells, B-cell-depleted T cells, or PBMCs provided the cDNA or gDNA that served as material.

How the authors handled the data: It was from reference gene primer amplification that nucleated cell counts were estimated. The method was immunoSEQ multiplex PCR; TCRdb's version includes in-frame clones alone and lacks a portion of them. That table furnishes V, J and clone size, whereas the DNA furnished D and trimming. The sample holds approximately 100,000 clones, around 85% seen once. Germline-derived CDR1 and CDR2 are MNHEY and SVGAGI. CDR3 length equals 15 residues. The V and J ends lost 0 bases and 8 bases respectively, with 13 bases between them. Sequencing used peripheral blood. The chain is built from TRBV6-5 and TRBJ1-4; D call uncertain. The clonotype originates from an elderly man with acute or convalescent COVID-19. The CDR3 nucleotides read TGTGCCAGCAGTTACTCGACTATCCTCAGGGAAAAACTGTTTTTT. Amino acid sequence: CASSYSTILREKLFF.